This entry is about one TCR beta chain. Germline V gives CDR1 MNHEY, CDR2 SMNVEV (reference sequence). Trimming cost V 4 bases and J 8 bases; bases outside gene matches: 8. The CDR3 covers 14 residues. The data originate from a study of blood T cell repertoires in COVID-19. At the level of the study: The samples span acute and convalescent COVID-19 from the United States, Italy and Spain. T cells, B-cell-depleted T cells, or PBMCs provided the cDNA or gDNA that served as material.

This table comes from immunoSEQ multiplex PCR, and its TCRdb copy is limited to in-frame clones, with some not included. Of more than 130,000 clones listed, about nine tenths were seen once; the top ten hold about 11%. The sample comprised peripheral blood. The V and J genes are TRBV27 and TRBJ1-5, with TRBD1 matching over 7 bases. This receptor was identified in a man aged 50 to 59 with active or convalescent COVID-19. The CDR3, as DNA: TGTGCCAGCAGTTACACAGGGGCCAACGAGCCCCAGCATTTT. Protein: CASSYTGANEPQHF.